The 29 T cell receptor beta chains below were found in one sample sequenced in a study of T cells in Graves' hyperthyroidism and ophthalmopathy. It was RNA transcripts that yielded the amplified TCR beta CDR3 regions. The primer set for the first-round RT-PCR of the TCR CDR3 was HTBI. MiXCR, run by TCRdb on the multiplex PCR reads, gives a single entry per CDR3 protein. Of a few hundred thousand distinct CDR3 sequences in the sample, about 20% were seen once. The sample taken for sequencing was blood. These receptors were obtained from a woman between 65 and 79 years old with Graves' ophthalmopathy.

This clonotype occurred a few times. V gene TRBV3-1 combines with J gene TRBJ2-5; 7 nucleotides line up with TRBD1. CDR3 length: 15 amino acids. Germline assignment: CDR1 LGHDT and CDR2 YNNKEL (reference sequence). The J segment lost 5 bases and the V segment lost 3 bases, leaving 9 bases of the junction unmatched. The CDR3: CASSHRDRAWETQYF. In DNA form, the CDR3 reads TGTGCCAGCAGCCACAGAGACAGGGCCTGGGAGACCCAGTACTTC.

This clonotype was detected ten times or more. The gene calls are TRBV2 and TRBJ1-1, with D possibly being TRBD1 (5 bases). V was pared by 5 bases and J by 1 base, with 8 bases between. Germline values: CDR1 SNHLY, CDR2 FYNNEI. This CDR3 contains 13 residues. CDR3: CASSWGWNTEAFF. As DNA, the CDR3 is TGTGCCAGCAGTTGGGGGTGGAACACTGAAGCTTTCTTT. Combining the CDR3 with reference TRBV2 and TRBJ1-1 gives the whole variable domain EPEVTQTPSHQVTQMGQEVILRCVPISNHLYFYWYRQILGQKVEFLVSFYNNEISEKSEIFDDQFSVERPDGSNFTLKIRSTKLEDSAMYFCASSWGWNTEAFFGQGTRLTVV.

The rearrangement joins TRBV13 to TRBJ2-5; D is tentatively TRBD1 or TRBD2 (6 bases each). With 5 bases removed from V and 4 bases from J, the gap between germline ends came to 17 bases. This CDR3 contains 15 residues. From germline, CDR1 is PRHDT and CDR2 FYEKMQ (reference sequence). The CDR3 nucleotides read TGTGCCAGCAGCCCCCCCGGGGGCGAAGGAGAGACCCAGTACTTC. Translation: CASSPPGGEGETQYF.

This clonotype occurred a few times. V gene TRBV11-3 combines with J gene TRBJ2-1, with D unclear. Trimming stripped 5 bases from V and 6 bases from J, with 14 bases between. CDR3 length equals 14 residues. The germline gives CDR1 SGHNT, CDR2 YENEEA. The CDR3 bases are TGTGCCAGCAGCCTTCTTGAATCGTTCAATGAGCAGTTCTTC. Encoded protein: CASSLLESFNEQFF.

This clonotype was seen repeatedly, ten times or more. In DNA form, the CDR3 reads TGTGCCAGCAGCGCCAGTCGGAGGGCGGTTGGGGAGCAGTACTTC. Protein sequence: CASSASRRAVGEQYF. The chain employs TRBV11-2 and TRBJ2-7, with D possibly TRBD2 on 6 matching bases. This CDR3 is 15 amino acids long. The germline V and J ends were trimmed by 5 bases and 7 bases, with 21 bases remaining between them. CDR1 SGHAT and CDR2 FQNNGV come from the germline V gene.

This clonotype was counted a few times. The CDR3: CASRLKRSSNTGELFF. CDR3 DNA: TGTGCCAGCAGACTAAAGCGGAGTTCGAACACCGGGGAGCTGTTTTTT. The V and J genes are TRBV6-1 and TRBJ2-2; perhaps TRBD2 as D (5 bases). The CDR3 sequence is 16 residues long. Trimming left V 6 bases short and J 0 bases short, with 14 bases between. Germline values: CDR1 MNHNS, CDR2 SASEGT.

This chain joins TRBV15 and TRBJ2-1; D tentatively fits TRBD1 or TRBD2 (5 bases each). The CDR3 is made up of 16 amino acids. V was pared by 0 bases and J by 2 bases, with 11 bases between. Germline lookup yields CDR1 LNHNV and CDR2 YYDKDF (reference sequence). The DNA of the CDR3 is TGTGCCACCAGCAGAGAGGGGCGAGGGGCCTACAATGAGCAGTTCTTC. This codes for CATSREGRGAYNEQFF.

The chain uses TRBV20-1 and TRBJ2-5, with 9 bases matching TRBD2. The CDR3 totals 14 residues. Germline V CDR1 and CDR2: DFQATT, SNEGSKA (reference sequence). The trim removed 3 bases at V and 5 bases at J, leaving 7 bases unmatched. CDR3 loop: CSARDSGRGETQYF. CDR3 nucleotides: TGCAGTGCTAGGGATAGCGGGAGAGGGGAGACCCAGTACTTC.

The rearrangement joins TRBV5-1 to TRBJ2-5; 8 nucleotides line up with TRBD1. The CDR3 consists of 15 residues. V lost 4 bases, J lost 1 base, and 6 bases stayed unmatched. Germline lookup yields CDR1 SGHRS and CDR2 YFSETQ. Written as DNA, the CDR3 is TGCGCCAGCAGCCATGTTGGACAGGGCCAAGAGACCCAGTACTTC. Protein product: CASSHVGQGQETQYF.

This clonotype has only a few counts. The chain combines TRBV7-9 with TRBJ1-2, with a weak D call TRBD1 (5 bases). Trimming stripped 8 bases from V and 0 bases from J, with 19 bases between. Germline V gene lookup returns CDR1 SEHNR and CDR2 FQNEAQ (reference sequence). The CDR3 consists of 16 residues. The DNA for the CDR3 is TGTGCCAGCTTCTTCGGGGCCGGAGGACCTAACTATGGCTACACCTTC. Amino acid sequence: CASFFGAGGPNYGYTF.

This clonotype was seen ten or more times. This chain uses TRBV12-5 with TRBJ2-1, with TRBD2 matching over 8 bases. CDR1 is LGHNT and CDR2 is FRNRAP in the germline V gene. The CDR3 is made up of 15 amino acids. V lost 6 bases to trimming and J lost 2 bases; unmatched junction nucleotides: 6. The CDR3 DNA sequence: TGTGCTAGTGGCCCTGAACTAGCGGCCTACAATGAGCAGTTCTTC. This encodes CASGPELAAYNEQFF.

The genes are TRBV6-9 and TRBJ2-7; D possibly uses TRBD1 or TRBD2 (5 bases each). The CDR3 spans 16 residues. The V gene's germline CDR1 is MNHGY and CDR2 SVAAGI. The germline V and J ends were trimmed by 0 bases and 2 bases, with 14 bases remaining between them. The CDR3 loop reads CASSYSAGPGTYEQYF. The CDR3, as DNA: TGTGCCAGCAGTTATTCCGCAGGGCCGGGGACCTACGAGCAGTACTTC.

Here the CDR3 reads CASSIPSGRARKGEQFF. In DNA form, the CDR3 reads TGTGCCAGTAGTATCCCCAGCGGGAGGGCCAGAAAGGGTGAGCAGTTCTTC. The chain couples TRBV19 to TRBJ2-1; 10 bases line up with TRBD2. The CDR3 is made up of 17 amino acids. Germline CDR1 LNHDA, CDR2 SQIVND (reference sequence). V lost 3 bases to trimming and J lost 9 bases; unmatched junction nucleotides: 14.

Concerning this clonotype itself: This clone may be a read error of a much larger clone one base away. This rearrangement joins TRBV6-5 to TRBJ2-1, with 12 bases that match TRBD2. Germline V gene data show CDR1 as MNHEY and CDR2 as SVGAGI. This CDR3 is built from 18 residues. The trim removed 2 bases at V and 8 bases at J, leaving 13 bases unmatched. The DNA of the CDR3 is TGTGCCAGCAGTTACCCCACCGAACCTAGCGGGAGGGGAGATGAGCAGTTCTTC. As protein: CASSYPTEPSGRGDEQFF.

In its sample, this clonotype was seen many times. The V and J genes are TRBV3-1 and TRBJ2-1; D uncertain. V gave up 6 bases and J gave up 4 bases, with 10 bases separating them. Germline-derived CDR1 and CDR2 are LGHDT and YNNKEL (reference sequence). The CDR3 totals 13 residues. The CDR3 nucleotides read TGTGCCAGCAGTTTATCCGGGTACAATGAGCAGTTCTTC. This encodes CASSLSGYNEQFF.

The chain links TRBV5-1 to TRBJ2-2; D is undetermined. Germline CDR1 reads SGHRS; CDR2 reads YFSETQ. The CDR3 is 14 amino acids. Trimming took 3 bases from V and 6 from J, leaving 12 bases between them. The CDR3 is CASSSVTIPGELFF. DNA for the CDR3: TGCGCCAGCAGCTCAGTCACTATCCCCGGGGAGCTGTTTTTT.

The J gene is TRBJ2-3, the V gene TRBV7-9; a possible D gene is TRBD2 (6 bases). Deletions cut 4 bases from V and 5 bases from J, with 16 bases between. CDR1 and CDR2 from the germline V gene are SEHNR and FQNEAQ (reference sequence). The CDR3 runs 15 residues. In DNA form, the CDR3 reads TGTGCCAGCAGCTACCCAGCGGGTGAGCAAGATACGCAGTATTTT. This gives the protein CASSYPAGEQDTQYF.

The chain uses TRBV6-1 and TRBJ2-7; D might be TRBD2 (6 bases). CDR3 length: 15 amino acids. CDR1 and CDR2 from the germline V gene are MNHNS and SASEGT. Trimming removed 5 bases at V and 3 bases at J, with 17 bases between. This CDR3 is CASSRKEGSNYEQYF. The CDR3 DNA follows: TGTGCCAGCAGTCGTAAGGAGGGATCAAACTACGAGCAGTACTTC.

V and J are TRBV3-1 and TRBJ2-1, with D possibly matching TRBD1 (6 bases). The CDR3 is 15 amino acids. Trimming pared 2 bases from V and 2 bases from J, leaving 10 bases between. Germline CDR1 and CDR2: LGHDT and YNNKEL (reference sequence). The CDR3 DNA reads TGTGCCAGCAGCCAAACAGGGAACCCCTACAATGAGCAGTTCTTC. Translation: CASSQTGNPYNEQFF.

This chain uses TRBV9 with TRBJ2-1; 8 bases are a match to TRBD2. This CDR3 region has 15 residues. V gave up 0 bases and J gave up 7 bases; unmatched junction bases: 6. Germline CDR1 reads SGDLS; CDR2 reads YYNGEE. CDR3 coding DNA: TGTGCCAGCAGCGTAGACGGGAGGGCCGGGAATGAGCAGTTCTTC. It encodes CASSVDGRAGNEQFF.

This clonotype was counted many times. The chain is built from TRBV28 and TRBJ1-1; no clear D. Germline assignment: CDR1 MDHEN and CDR2 SYDVKM. The germline V and J ends were trimmed by 6 bases and 2 bases, with 13 bases remaining between them. CDR3 size: 14 residues. The CDR3 loop is CASSEGSPNTEAFF. The CDR3 DNA is TGTGCCAGCAGCGAAGGGTCCCCAAACACTGAAGCTTTCTTT.

This rearrangement joins TRBV7-2 to TRBJ2-3; D remains ambiguous. Trimming pared 4 bases from V and 0 bases from J, leaving 5 bases between. Germline CDR1 SGHTA, CDR2 FQGNSA. The CDR3 covers 13 residues. CDR3 protein: CASSWDSTDTQYF. CDR3 coding DNA: TGTGCCAGCAGCTGGGATAGCACAGATACGCAGTATTTT.

This clonotype was seen a handful of times. The rearrangement joins TRBV3-1 to TRBJ2-5; D is unresolved. Trimming took off 2 bases at V and 3 bases at J, with 4 bases between the two ends. This CDR3 has 12 residues. From germline, CDR1 is LGHDT and CDR2 YNNKEL (reference sequence). The CDR3 protein is CASSQPEETQYF. CDR3 sequence (DNA): TGTGCCAGCAGCCAACCAGAAGAGACCCAGTACTTC.

Concerning this clonotype: A much larger clone differs from this one at a single base, so this may be a read error. The chain has TRBV12-3 or TRBV12-4 and TRBJ1-2, with D uncertain. The CDR3 totals 13 residues. CDR3 DNA: TGTGGCAGCACCCCACAGTCGAGTCGTGGCTACACCTTC. Protein product: CGSTPQSSRGYTF.

This clonotype was seen only a few times. The V and J genes are TRBV28 and TRBJ2-7, with TRBD1 matching over 8 bases. The trim removed 10 bases at V and 2 bases at J, leaving 7 bases unmatched. Germline V CDR1 and CDR2: MDHEN, SYDVKM. The length of the CDR3 is 13 residues. DNA for the CDR3: TGTGCCACCCGACAGGGGTCCACCTACGAGCAGTACTTC. Its translation: CATRQGSTYEQYF. The full variable domain, completed using reference TRBV28 and TRBJ2-7, is DVKVTQSSRYLVKRTGEKVFLECVQDMDHENMFWYRQDPGLGLRLIYFSYDVKMKEKGDIPEGYSVSREKKERFSLILESASTNQTSMYLCATRQGSTYEQYFGPGTRLTVT.

This clonotype was seen only a few times. The rearrangement joins TRBV30 to TRBJ2-1; 9 nucleotides match TRBD1. The germline V gene has CDR1 GTSNPN and CDR2 SVGIG (reference sequence). The CDR3 consists of 12 residues. V trimming: 2 bases; J trimming: 16 bases; junction bases outside the gene matches: 9. This CDR3 is CAWSSTGTGNFF. As DNA, the CDR3 is TGTGCCTGGAGTTCGACCGGGACAGGGAACTTCTTC.

The genes are TRBV6-2 or TRBV6-3 and TRBJ2-2, with 10 positions matching TRBD2. Trimming removed 4 bases from V and 5 bases from J; junction bases left unmatched: 13. The germline V gene has CDR1 MNHEY and CDR2 SVGEGT. This CDR3 has 18 amino acids. The CDR3 DNA follows: TGTGCCAGCAGTTCCGATCCCAGCGGGAGGGCCTATACCGGGGAGCTGTTTTTT. Amino acid sequence: CASSSDPSGRAYTGELFF.

The chain has TRBV6-5 and TRBJ1-6; D is possibly TRBD1 (5 bases). From germline, CDR1 is MNHEY and CDR2 SVGAGI. The V gene lost 2 bases and the J gene lost 4 bases, with 18 bases spanning the gap. CDR3 length equals 18 residues. The chain's CDR3 is CASSYAKGNGRYNSPLHF. In DNA, the CDR3 is TGTGCCAGCAGTTACGCGAAGGGGAATGGGAGGTATAATTCACCCCTCCACTTT.

This clonotype was seen a few times. This chain links TRBV6-9 with TRBJ1-3; D not resolved. Germline CDR1 MNHGY, CDR2 SVAAGI. The CDR3 has 16 residues. V dropped 1 base and J dropped 0 bases, with 10 bases sitting between them. The CDR3 nucleotides read TGTGCCAGCAGTTATTATCCGGGATACTCTGGAAACACCATATATTTT. This codes for CASSYYPGYSGNTIYF.